The 3 T cell receptor beta chains listed next were all sequenced from one sample in a study of Tregs in tolerant kidney transplant recipients. Sequenced by immunoSEQ multiplex PCR; TCRdb stores in-frame clones only, minus some. Found here are 30,000 or so clones; the top ten clones hold about 15%. Sequencing used CD8+ T cells from blood, obtained before the transplant. Source of these receptors: a human donor who received a combined kidney and bone marrow transplant.

Turning to this clone: The CDR3 end is not reached by the read, which stops 3 residues before it; the germline J gene fills it in. J is TRBJ1-5 and V is TRBV19; 9 positions agree with TRBD1. From germline, CDR1 is LNHDA and CDR2 SQIVND (reference sequence). This CDR3 is 15 amino acids long. V was pared by 2 bases and J by 6 bases, with 5 bases of the junction left unmatched. The CDR3 spells CASSITGGGGQPQHF. The part of the CDR3 DNA that was read is TGTGCCAGTAGTATAACAGGGGGCGGTGGTCAGCCC.

Regarding this clone: The read halts 3 residues ahead of the CDR3 end, with the missing end drawn from the germline J gene. V is TRBV6-4 and J is TRBJ2-1; 13 bases fit TRBD2. The CDR3 contains 15 residues. Germline lookup yields CDR1 MRHNA and CDR2 SNTAGT. V trimming: 2 bases; J trimming: 6 bases; junction bases outside the gene matches: 1. The CDR3: CASSDRTSGSNEQFF. The part of the CDR3 DNA that was read is TGTGCCAGCAGTGACAGGACTAGCGGGAGCAATGAG.

As regards this clone: The read ends 3 residues shy of where the CDR3 ends; the end is completed using the germline J gene. The chain has TRBV19 and TRBJ1-6; 8 bases line up with TRBD1. CDR1 and CDR2 from the germline V gene are LNHDA and SQIVND (reference sequence). The V gene end was trimmed by 5 bases and the J gene end by 7 bases; junction bases not matched to a gene: 7. This CDR3 has 15 residues. CDR3 DNA, as far as it was read: TGTGCCAGTAGTGTCAGGGGGCCGACGAATTCACCC. Amino acids: CASSVRGPTNSP. The CDR3 in full is CASSVRGPTNSPLHF.